This T cell receptor beta chain was identified in a study of shared clonotypes between healthy human individuals. Using immunoSEQ multiplex PCR, the repertoire was profiled, and TCRdb retains in-frame clones only, with some absent. This sample has some 1.4 million clones; roughly 96% occur once, and the top ten carry approximately 1.2%. The CDR3 is 13 amino acids. The germline CDR1 and CDR2 sequences are ENHRY and SYGVKD. The ends were cut back, 4 bases at V and 4 bases at J, with 11 bases in the middle. General study points: Larger estimated richness was generally seen in naive subsets than in memory subsets.

Points on this clone: Its matching antigen is unknown.

What was sequenced was naive CD4+ T cells sorted from blood. The subset was: CD45RA+ positively selected. The sequence was obtained from a man younger than 40 in good health. The rearrangement joins TRBV10-3 to TRBJ2-7; tentative D call: TRBD2 (6 bases). CDR3 coding DNA: TGTGCCATCAGTGTACTAGCTTCGTACGAGCAGTACTTC. It translates to CAISVLASYEQYF.